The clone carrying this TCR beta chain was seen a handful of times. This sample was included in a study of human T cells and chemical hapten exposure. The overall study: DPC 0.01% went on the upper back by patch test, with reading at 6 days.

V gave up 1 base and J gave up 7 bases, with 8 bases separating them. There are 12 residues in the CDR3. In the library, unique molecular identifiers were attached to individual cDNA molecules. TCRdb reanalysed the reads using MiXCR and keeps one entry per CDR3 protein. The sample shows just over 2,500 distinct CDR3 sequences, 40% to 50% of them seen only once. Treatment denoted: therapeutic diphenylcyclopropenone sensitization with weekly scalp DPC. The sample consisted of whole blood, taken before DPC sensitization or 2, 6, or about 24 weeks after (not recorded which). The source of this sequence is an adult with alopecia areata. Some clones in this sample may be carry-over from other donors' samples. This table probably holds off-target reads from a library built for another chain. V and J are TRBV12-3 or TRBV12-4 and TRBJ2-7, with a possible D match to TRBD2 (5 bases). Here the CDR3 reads CASSLVTSEQYF. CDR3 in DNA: TGTGCCAGCAGTTTAGTTACTAGTGAGCAGTACTTC.